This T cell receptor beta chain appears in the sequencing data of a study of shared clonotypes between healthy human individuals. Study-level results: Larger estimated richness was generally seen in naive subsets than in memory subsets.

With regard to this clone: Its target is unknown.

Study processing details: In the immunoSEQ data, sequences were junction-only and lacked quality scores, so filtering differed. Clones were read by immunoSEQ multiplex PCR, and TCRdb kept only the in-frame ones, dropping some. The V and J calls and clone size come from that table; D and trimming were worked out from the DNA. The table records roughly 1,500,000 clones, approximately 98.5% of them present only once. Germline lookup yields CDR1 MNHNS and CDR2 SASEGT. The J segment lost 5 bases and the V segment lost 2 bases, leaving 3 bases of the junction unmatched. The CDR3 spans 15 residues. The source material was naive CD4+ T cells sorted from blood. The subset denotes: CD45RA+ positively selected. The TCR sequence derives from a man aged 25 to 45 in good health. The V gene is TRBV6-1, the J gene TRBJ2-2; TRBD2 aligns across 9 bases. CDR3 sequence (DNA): TGTGCCAGCAGTGAAAGCGGGGGGCTAACCGGGGAGCTGTTTTTT. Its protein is CASSESGGLTGELFF.